These 26 T cell receptor beta chains were all obtained from the same sample, sequenced in a study of blood T cell repertoires in COVID-19. The data were produced by immunoSEQ multiplex PCR, yet TCRdb's version contains in-frame clones alone and is incomplete. The repertoire includes approximately 200,000 clones, roughly 90% of them detected once, and about 2% sits in the top ten. Sample: peripheral blood. These receptors all stem from a man aged 40-49 years with active or convalescent COVID-19.

The chain carries TRBV30 and TRBJ2-3; 7 bases fit TRBD1. The CDR3 totals 14 residues. Germline-derived CDR1 and CDR2 are GTSNPN and SVGIG (reference sequence). V shed 2 bases, J shed 3 bases, and the junction held 5 bases outside the gene matches. As DNA, the CDR3 is TGTGCCTGGAGTCTACAGGGGCTTACAGATACGCAGTATTTT. Protein product: CAWSLQGLTDTQYF.

DNA for the CDR3: TGCGCCAGCAGCTTGGATTCTCGCGCATCTAGCACAGATACGCAGTATTTT. As protein: CASSLDSRASSTDTQYF. The rearrangement links TRBV5-1 to TRBJ2-3; no firm D call. Germline lookup yields CDR1 SGHRS and CDR2 YFSETQ. Deletions cut 0 bases from V and 0 bases from J, with 14 bases between. This CDR3 is built from 17 residues.

The J gene is TRBJ1-1, the V gene TRBV30; D not resolved. Trimming cost V 0 bases and J 1 base, with 9 bases left between them. The length of the CDR3 is 14 residues. CDR1 and CDR2 from the germline V gene are GTSNPN and SVGIG (reference sequence). In DNA, the CDR3 is TGTGCCTGGAGTGTAGAAGTAGCGAACACTGAAGCTTTCTTT. Translating gives CAWSVEVANTEAFF.

This chain links TRBV5-6 with TRBJ1-2; possible D gene TRBD1, 6 bases. The V end was cut by 1 base, the J end by 8 bases, with 12 bases between. This CDR3 region has 13 residues. Germline lookup yields CDR1 SGHDT and CDR2 YYEEEE. CDR3 loop: CASSLYGGEGYTF. The CDR3 nucleotides read TGTGCCAGCAGCTTGTATGGGGGCGAAGGCTACACCTTC.

This clone was seen a single time. V gene TRBV28 combines with J gene TRBJ1-1; 7 bases map to TRBD1. Germline V lookup: CDR1 MDHEN, CDR2 SYDVKM. The CDR3 has 13 residues. The V gene end was trimmed by 7 bases and the J gene end by 0 bases; junction bases not matched to a gene: 2. CDR3 coding DNA: TGTGCCAGCACGGACAGGTTGAACACTGAAGCTTTCTTT. Its protein is CASTDRLNTEAFF.

The chain joins TRBV9 to TRBJ1-1, with D unresolved. Trimming left V 3 bases short and J 5 bases short, with 8 bases between. The CDR3 totals 12 residues. Germline V gene sequence: CDR1 SGDLS, CDR2 YYNGEE. CDR3 amino acids: CASSGSHTEAFF. The CDR3 nucleotides read TGTGCCAGCAGCGGGAGTCATACTGAAGCTTTCTTT.

J is TRBJ2-7 and V is TRBV28, with D possibly being TRBD2 (5 bases). Between the trimmed V and J ends, which lost 2 bases and 2 bases, there was a span of 7 bases. This CDR3 region has 13 residues. Germline V lookup: CDR1 MDHEN, CDR2 SYDVKM. As DNA, the CDR3 is TGTGCCAGCAGTTTAGCCGGGACCTACGAGCAGTACTTC. It specifies CASSLAGTYEQYF. Combining the CDR3 with reference TRBV28 and TRBJ2-7 gives the whole variable domain DVKVTQSSRYLVKRTGEKVFLECVQDMDHENMFWYRQDPGLGLRLIYFSYDVKMKEKGDIPEGYSVSREKKERFSLILESASTNQTSMYLCASSLAGTYEQYFGPGTRLTVT.

V usage is TRBV6-5 and J usage is TRBJ2-2, with a tentative D call TRBD1 (6 bases). The CDR3 totals 13 residues. V was clipped by 10 bases and J by 2 bases, with 11 bases between them. CDR1 and CDR2 from the germline V gene are MNHEY and SVGAGI. The CDR3: CATSGQNTGELFF. Here the CDR3 DNA reads TGTGCCACCTCGGGACAAAACACCGGGGAGCTGTTTTTT.

The chain uses TRBV28 and TRBJ1-2; the match to TRBD1 covers 12 bases. With V trimmed by 6 bases and J by 7 bases, 12 bases remained unmatched. This CDR3 spans 16 amino acids. The germline V gene encodes CDR1 MDHEN and CDR2 SYDVKM. The CDR3 nucleotides read TGTGCCAGCAGCCCTACCCGGGACAGGGGGCGGGGTGGCTACACCTTC. It yields the protein CASSPTRDRGRGGYTF.

The V gene is TRBV28, the J gene TRBJ2-7; 9 bases map to TRBD1. From germline, CDR1 is MDHEN and CDR2 SYDVKM. CDR3 size: 14 residues. V shed 5 bases, J shed 6 bases, and the junction held 8 bases outside the gene matches. The CDR3 region is CASSKQGARGEQYF. The CDR3, as DNA: TGTGCCAGCAGTAAACAGGGGGCGCGTGGCGAGCAGTACTTC.

The rearrangement joins TRBV6-5 to TRBJ1-2; unclear D gene. V gave up 5 bases and J gave up 8 bases, with 18 bases separating them. The germline V gene encodes CDR1 MNHEY and CDR2 SVGAGI. CDR3 size: 14 residues. The CDR3 bases are TGTGCCAGCAGTCACGGAGACCGGACTTGGGGCTACACCTTC. Translated: CASSHGDRTWGYTF.

Only one count was recorded for this clone. V gene TRBV5-1 combines with J gene TRBJ2-1; 10 nucleotides match TRBD2. V was pared by 0 bases and J by 6 bases, with 9 bases of the junction left unmatched. The length of the CDR3 is 17 residues. Germline-derived CDR1 and CDR2 are SGHRS and YFSETQ. This CDR3 is CASSLAAGLAGVNEQFF. CDR3 coding DNA: TGCGCCAGCAGCTTGGCCGCCGGCCTAGCGGGAGTCAATGAGCAGTTCTTC.

This clone was observed once. The chain links TRBV18 to TRBJ2-7, with 8 bases matching TRBD1. The CDR3 loop spans 14 amino acids. Germline CDR1 is KGHSH and CDR2 is LQKENI. V dropped 3 bases and J dropped 4; count of bases not matched to a gene: 5. The CDR3 loop is CASSPRQGTYEQYF. CDR3 in DNA: TGTGCCAGCTCACCGAGACAGGGGACGTACGAGCAGTACTTC.

This clone was seen only once. The chain uses TRBV19 and TRBJ1-4; 12 nucleotides agree with TRBD1. This CDR3 is built from 15 residues. V was pared by 9 bases and J by 5 bases, with 7 bases of the junction left unmatched. CDR1 is LNHDA and CDR2 is SQIVND in the germline V gene (reference sequence). The CDR3 DNA follows: TGTGCCAGCCGGGGACAGGGGGCGAGAAATGAAAAACTGTTTTTT. Protein: CASRGQGARNEKLFF.

The V and J genes are TRBV7-3 and TRBJ1-1; no definite D call. The V end lost 5 bases, the J end lost 0 bases, and 7 bases lay between the germline ends. The CDR3 has 13 amino acids. From germline, CDR1 is SGHTA and CDR2 FQGTGA. CDR3 residues: CASSISMNTEAFF. The CDR3 DNA reads as TGTGCCAGCAGCATCTCTATGAACACTGAAGCTTTCTTT.

This chain links TRBV29-1 with TRBJ1-2, with TRBD1 identical over 7 bases. V lost 4 bases to trimming and J lost 4 bases; unmatched junction nucleotides: 3. CDR1 is SQVTM and CDR2 is ANQGSEA in the germline V gene. This CDR3 spans 12 amino acids. This chain's CDR3 is CSVAGTVYGYTF. Here the CDR3 DNA reads TGCAGCGTTGCCGGGACAGTCTATGGCTACACCTTC. Full variable domain (remainder filled in from reference TRBV29-1 and TRBJ1-2): SAVISQKPSRDICQRGTSLTIQCQVDSQVTMMFWYRQQPGQSLTLIATANQGSEATYESGFVIDKFPISRPNLTFSTLTVSNMSPEDSSIYLCSVAGTVYGYTFGSGTRLTVV.

The V and J genes are TRBV5-1 and TRBJ2-5, with D unclear. The CDR3 is 14 residues long. The V gene lost 0 bases and the J gene lost 1 base, with 7 bases spanning the gap. Per the germline V gene, CDR1 is SGHRS and CDR2 is YFSETQ. Here the CDR3 reads CASSLGHPQETQYF. CDR3 sequence (DNA): TGCGCCAGCAGCTTGGGACACCCCCAAGAGACCCAGTACTTC.

The chain employs TRBV28 and TRBJ2-7, with TRBD1 identical over 7 bases. This CDR3 is built from 14 residues. Looked up from germline, CDR1 is MDHEN and CDR2 is SYDVKM. V was pared by 7 bases and J by 4 bases, with 10 bases of the junction left unmatched. In DNA, the CDR3 is TGTGCCAGCAAACCGACCGGGACAGTTTACGAGCAGTACTTC. It specifies CASKPTGTVYEQYF.

The rearrangement links TRBV9 to TRBJ2-7; D might be TRBD2 (5 bases). Between the trimmed V and J ends, which lost 3 bases and 6 bases, there was a span of 13 bases. CDR1 and CDR2 from the germline V gene are SGDLS and YYNGEE. The CDR3 extends over 13 amino acids. The CDR3 here is CASSDDYRSEQYF. CDR3 nucleotides: TGTGCCAGCAGCGACGACTACCGCAGCGAGCAGTACTTC.

This chain links TRBV28 with TRBJ1-2; 8 positions match TRBD1. Trimming cost V 6 bases and J 8 bases; bases outside gene matches: 11. The CDR3 is 14 amino acids. The germline gives CDR1 MDHEN, CDR2 SYDVKM. The CDR3 spells CASRVAQGARGYTF. CDR3 coding DNA: TGTGCCAGCAGGGTCGCTCAGGGGGCCCGAGGCTACACCTTC.

The chain combines TRBV29-1 with TRBJ2-7; 10 bases agree with TRBD2. The CDR3 sequence is 13 residues long. V was pared by 5 bases and J by 4 bases, with 5 bases of the junction left unmatched. The germline V gene has CDR1 SQVTM and CDR2 ANQGSEA. The CDR3 sequence is CSVRASGRYEQYF. CDR3 bases: TGCAGCGTTCGGGCTAGCGGGAGATACGAGCAGTACTTC.

This clone has only one observation. The chain is built from TRBV29-1 and TRBJ2-7; TRBD1 aligns across 11 bases. J gave up 3 bases and V 4 bases, and 2 bases lay outside the gene matches. The CDR3 has 13 amino acids. Germline assignment: CDR1 SQVTM and CDR2 ANQGSEA. This CDR3 reads CSVAGTGGYEQYF. CDR3 coding DNA: TGCAGCGTTGCCGGGACAGGGGGCTACGAGCAGTACTTC.

This chain joins TRBV7-2 and TRBJ2-7; possibly TRBD2 for D (6 bases). Germline V gene sequence: CDR1 SGHTA, CDR2 FQGNSA. Trimming pared 4 bases from V and 4 bases from J, leaving 11 bases between. The CDR3 contains 13 residues. CDR3 in DNA: TGTGCCAGCAGCTGGGACTCTATTTACGAGCAGTACTTC. Its translation: CASSWDSIYEQYF.

The chain carries TRBV28 and TRBJ1-5, with TRBD1 identical over 8 bases. The CDR3 contains 15 residues. The trim removed 1 base at V and 9 bases at J, leaving 8 bases unmatched. CDR1 is MDHEN and CDR2 is SYDVKM in the germline V gene. The chain's CDR3 is CASSLFRTGNGPQHF. CDR3 DNA sequence: TGTGCCAGCAGTTTATTTAGGACAGGGAACGGGCCCCAGCATTTT.

This chain joins TRBV27 and TRBJ1-5; 7 nucleotides agree with TRBD1. Germline assignment: CDR1 MNHEY and CDR2 SMNVEV (reference sequence). The V segment lost 5 bases and the J segment 6 bases; nucleotides outside the gene matches: 4. There are 13 residues in the CDR3. The CDR3 protein is CASSRTGVQPQHF. In DNA, the CDR3 is TGTGCCAGCAGTAGAACAGGGGTTCAGCCCCAGCATTTT.

For this clone: Within the sample, other DNA sequences also encode this same CDR3. The chain has TRBV3-1 (or the pseudogene TRBV3-2) and TRBJ1-5; tentative D call: TRBD1 (6 bases). CDR3 length: 14 residues. Germline V CDR1 and CDR2: LGHDT, YNNKEL (reference sequence). The ends were cut back, 4 bases at V and 2 bases at J, with 9 bases in the middle. The CDR3 sequence: CASSLGGGNQPQHF. CDR3 in DNA: TGTGCCAGCAGCCTAGGGGGGGGCAATCAGCCCCAGCATTTT.